The TCR beta chain described here comes from a study of shared clonotypes between healthy human individuals. CDR1 SGHRS and CDR2 YFSETQ come from the germline V gene. V was trimmed by 4 bases and J by 0 bases, leaving 11 bases between them. This CDR3 has 16 residues. This clone appeared once. Generated by immunoSEQ multiplex PCR, the TCRdb table keeps only in-frame clones and is missing some. Among a few million clones, roughly 90% were seen once, and the ten largest hold approximately 0.41%. The chain has TRBV5-1 and TRBJ1-6, with D perhaps TRBD1 (5 bases). The clonotype comes from a man aged 18-30 years in good health. Some clones in this sample may be carry-over from other donors' samples. The sequenced sample was naive CD4+ T cells from PBMCs. As for subset: CD45RA+ positively selected. The CDR3 DNA reads as TGCGCCAGCAGCCTGCCCGACAGCTCCTATAATTCACCCCTCCACTTT. It codes for CASSLPDSSYNSPLHF.